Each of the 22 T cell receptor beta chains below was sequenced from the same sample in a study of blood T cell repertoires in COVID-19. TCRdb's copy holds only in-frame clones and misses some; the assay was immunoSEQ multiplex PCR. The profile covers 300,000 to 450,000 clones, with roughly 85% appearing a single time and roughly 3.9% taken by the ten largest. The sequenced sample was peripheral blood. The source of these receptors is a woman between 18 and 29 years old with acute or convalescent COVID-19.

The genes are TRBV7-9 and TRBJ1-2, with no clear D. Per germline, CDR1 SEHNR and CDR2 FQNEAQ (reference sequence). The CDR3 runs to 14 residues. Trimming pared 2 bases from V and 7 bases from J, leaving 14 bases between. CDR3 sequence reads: CASSLPGKGSGYTF. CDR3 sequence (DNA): TGTGCCAGCAGCTTACCAGGAAAAGGCTCTGGCTACACCTTC.

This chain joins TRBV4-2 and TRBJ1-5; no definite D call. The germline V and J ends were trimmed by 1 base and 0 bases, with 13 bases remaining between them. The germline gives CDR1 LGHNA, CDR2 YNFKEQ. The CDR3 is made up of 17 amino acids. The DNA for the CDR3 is TGTGCCAGCAGCCAAGTTTGGGCGTATTATAGCAATCAGCCCCAGCATTTT. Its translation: CASSQVWAYYSNQPQHF.

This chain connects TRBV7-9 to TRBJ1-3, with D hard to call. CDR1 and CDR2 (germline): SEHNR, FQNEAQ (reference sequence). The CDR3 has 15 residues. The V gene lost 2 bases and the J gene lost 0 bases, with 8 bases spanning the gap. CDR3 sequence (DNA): TGTGCCAGCAGCTTATGGCGGTTCTCTGGAAACACCATATATTTT. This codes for CASSLWRFSGNTIYF.

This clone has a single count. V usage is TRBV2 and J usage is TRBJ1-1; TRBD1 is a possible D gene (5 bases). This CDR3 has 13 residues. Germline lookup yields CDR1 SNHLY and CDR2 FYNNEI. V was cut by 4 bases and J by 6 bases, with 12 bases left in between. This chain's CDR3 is CASSGNRPPEAFF. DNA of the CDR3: TGTGCCAGCAGTGGCAACAGGCCTCCTGAAGCTTTCTTT.

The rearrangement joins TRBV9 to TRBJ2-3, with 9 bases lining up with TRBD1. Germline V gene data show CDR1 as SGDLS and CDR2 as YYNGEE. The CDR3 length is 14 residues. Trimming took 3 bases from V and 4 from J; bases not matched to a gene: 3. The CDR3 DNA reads TGTGCCAGCAGCGGGACAGGGGTTTCAGATACGCAGTATTTT. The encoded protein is CASSGTGVSDTQYF.

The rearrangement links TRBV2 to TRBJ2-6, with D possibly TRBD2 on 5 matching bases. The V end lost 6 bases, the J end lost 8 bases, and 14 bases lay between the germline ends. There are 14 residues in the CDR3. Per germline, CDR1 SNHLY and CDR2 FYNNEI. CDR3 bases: TGTGCCAGCAGCGGTAGTCGAGGGTCCAACGTCCTGACTTTC. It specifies CASSGSRGSNVLTF.

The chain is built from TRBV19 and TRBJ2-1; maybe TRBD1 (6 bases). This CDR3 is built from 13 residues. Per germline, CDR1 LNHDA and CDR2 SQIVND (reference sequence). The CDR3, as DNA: TGTGCTTCTCAGGGGATAATTTCCAATGAGCAGTTCTTC. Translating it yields CASQGIISNEQFF.

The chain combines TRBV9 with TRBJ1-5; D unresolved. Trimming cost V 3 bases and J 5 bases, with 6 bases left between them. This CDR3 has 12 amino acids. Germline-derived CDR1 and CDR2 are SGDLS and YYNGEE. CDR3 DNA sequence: TGTGCCAGCAGCGGGAGAGATCAGCCCCAGCATTTT. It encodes CASSGRDQPQHF.

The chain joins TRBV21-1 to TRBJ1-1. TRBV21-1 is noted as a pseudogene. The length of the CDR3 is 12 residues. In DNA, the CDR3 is TGTGCCAGCCACCGACTGAGCACTGAAGCTTTCTTT. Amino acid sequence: CASHRLSTEAFF.

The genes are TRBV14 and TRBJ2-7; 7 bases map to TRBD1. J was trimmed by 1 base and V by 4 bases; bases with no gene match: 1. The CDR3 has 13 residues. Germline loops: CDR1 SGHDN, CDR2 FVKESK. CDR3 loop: CASSLGQSYEQYF. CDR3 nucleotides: TGTGCCAGCAGCCTGGGACAGTCCTACGAGCAGTACTTC. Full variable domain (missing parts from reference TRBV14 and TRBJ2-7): EAGVTQFPSHSVIEKGQTVTLRCDPISGHDNLYWYRRVMGKEIKFLLHFVKESKQDESGMPNNRFLAERTGGTYSTLKVQPAELEDSGVYFCASSLGQSYEQYFGPGTRLTVT.

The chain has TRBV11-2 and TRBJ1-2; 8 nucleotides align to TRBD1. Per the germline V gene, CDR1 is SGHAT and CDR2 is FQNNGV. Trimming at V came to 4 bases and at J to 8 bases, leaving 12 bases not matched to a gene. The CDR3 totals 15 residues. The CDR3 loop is CASSSLGVDRAGYTF. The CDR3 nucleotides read TGTGCCAGCAGCTCTCTCGGGGTGGACAGGGCGGGCTACACCTTC.

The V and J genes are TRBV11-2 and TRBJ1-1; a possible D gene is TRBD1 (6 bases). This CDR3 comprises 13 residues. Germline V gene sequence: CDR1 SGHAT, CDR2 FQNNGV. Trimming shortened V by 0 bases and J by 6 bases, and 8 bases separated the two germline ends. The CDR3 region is CASSLDRGAEAFF. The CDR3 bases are TGTGCCAGCAGCTTAGACAGGGGAGCTGAAGCTTTCTTT.

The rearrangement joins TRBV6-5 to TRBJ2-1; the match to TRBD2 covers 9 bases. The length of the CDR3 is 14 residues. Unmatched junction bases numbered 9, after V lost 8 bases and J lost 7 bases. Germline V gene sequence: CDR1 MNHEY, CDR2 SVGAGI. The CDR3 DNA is TGTGCCAGCTGGCGGGGGGGACCGCGGAATGAGCAGTTCTTC. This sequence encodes CASWRGGPRNEQFF.

The CDR3 is CASQTNTGELFF. CDR3 coding DNA: TGTGCCTCCCAGACAAACACCGGGGAGCTGTTTTTT. The chain uses TRBV30 and TRBJ2-2; unclear D gene. Trimming stripped 7 bases from V and 2 bases from J, with 8 bases between. The CDR3 consists of 12 residues. From germline, CDR1 is GTSNPN and CDR2 SVGIG (reference sequence).

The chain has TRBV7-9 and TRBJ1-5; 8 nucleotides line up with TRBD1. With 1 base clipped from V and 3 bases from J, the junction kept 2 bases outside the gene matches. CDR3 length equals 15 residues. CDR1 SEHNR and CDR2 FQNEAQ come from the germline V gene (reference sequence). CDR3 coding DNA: TGTGCCAGCAGCTTAGGGACAGGGATCAATCAGCCCCAGCATTTT. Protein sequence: CASSLGTGINQPQHF.

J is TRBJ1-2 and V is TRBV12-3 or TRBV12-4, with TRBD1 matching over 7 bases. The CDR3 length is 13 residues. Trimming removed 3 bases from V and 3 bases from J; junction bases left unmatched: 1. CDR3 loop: CASSFDRDYGYTF. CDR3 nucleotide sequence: TGTGCCAGCAGTTTCGACAGGGACTATGGCTACACCTTC.

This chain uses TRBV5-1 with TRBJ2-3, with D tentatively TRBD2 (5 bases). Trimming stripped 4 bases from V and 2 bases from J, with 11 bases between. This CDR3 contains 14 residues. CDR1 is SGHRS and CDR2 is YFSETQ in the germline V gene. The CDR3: CASSPERYTDTQYF. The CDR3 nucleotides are TGCGCCAGCAGCCCAGAGCGGTACACAGATACGCAGTATTTT.

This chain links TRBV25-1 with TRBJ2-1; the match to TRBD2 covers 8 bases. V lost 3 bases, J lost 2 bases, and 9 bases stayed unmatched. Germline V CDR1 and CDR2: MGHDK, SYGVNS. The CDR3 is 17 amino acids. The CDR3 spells CASSETSGRITYNEQFF. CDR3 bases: TGTGCCAGCAGTGAGACGAGCGGGAGAATAACCTACAATGAGCAGTTCTTC. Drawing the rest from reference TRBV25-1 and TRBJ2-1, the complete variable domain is EADIYQTPRYLVIGTGKKITLECSQTMGHDKMYWYQQDPGMELHLIHYSYGVNSTEKGDLSSESTVSRIRTEHFPLTLESARPSHTSQYLCASSETSGRITYNEQFFGPGTRLTVL.

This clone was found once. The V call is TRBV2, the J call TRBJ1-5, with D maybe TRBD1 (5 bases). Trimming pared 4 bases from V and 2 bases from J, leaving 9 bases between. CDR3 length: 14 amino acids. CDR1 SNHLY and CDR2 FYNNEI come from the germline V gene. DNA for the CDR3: TGTGCCAGCAGTGGGGGGGAGGGCAATCAGCCCCAGCATTTT. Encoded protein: CASSGGEGNQPQHF.

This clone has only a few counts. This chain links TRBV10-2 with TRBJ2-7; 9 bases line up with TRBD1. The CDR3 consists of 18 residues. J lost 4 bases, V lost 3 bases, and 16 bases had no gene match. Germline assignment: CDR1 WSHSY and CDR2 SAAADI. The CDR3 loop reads CASSDPTGGEGIRYEQYF. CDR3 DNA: TGCGCCAGCAGTGACCCAACAGGGGGCGAGGGTATTCGGTACGAGCAGTACTTC.

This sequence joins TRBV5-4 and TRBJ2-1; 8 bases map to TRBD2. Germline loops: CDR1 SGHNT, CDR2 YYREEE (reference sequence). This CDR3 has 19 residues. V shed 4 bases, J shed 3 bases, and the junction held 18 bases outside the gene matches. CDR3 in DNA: TGTGCCAGCAGCCCGGGGGGGCCTAGCGCGCTACAAGGCTACAATGAGCAGTTCTTC. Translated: CASSPGGPSALQGYNEQFF.

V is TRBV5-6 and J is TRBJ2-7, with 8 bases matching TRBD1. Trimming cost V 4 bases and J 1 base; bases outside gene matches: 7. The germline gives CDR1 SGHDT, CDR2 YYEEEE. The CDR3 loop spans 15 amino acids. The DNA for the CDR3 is TGTGCCAGCAGCCGAGGACAGGGCGCATCCTACGAGCAGTACTTC. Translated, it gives CASSRGQGASYEQYF.